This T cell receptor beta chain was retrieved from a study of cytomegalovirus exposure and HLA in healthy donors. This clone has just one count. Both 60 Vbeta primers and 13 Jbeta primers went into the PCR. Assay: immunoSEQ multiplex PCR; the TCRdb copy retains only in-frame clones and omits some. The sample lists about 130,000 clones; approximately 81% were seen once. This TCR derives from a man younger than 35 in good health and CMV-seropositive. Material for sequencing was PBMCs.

The CDR3 region is CASQGPLSYGYTF. The CDR3 nucleotides are TGTGCCAGCCAGGGGCCCCTATCTTATGGCTACACCTTC. The rearrangement links TRBV27 to TRBJ1-2, with D possibly TRBD1 on 6 matching bases. Germline V lookup: CDR1 MNHEY, CDR2 SMNVEV (reference sequence). The CDR3 has 13 residues. Trimming stripped 8 bases from V and 5 bases from J, with 15 bases between.